The clone carrying this T cell receptor beta chain was picked up one time. The time point was: newly diagnosed GD, antithyroid drugs for less than 3 months. With RNA extracted from PBMCs as input, the TCR library was made. This sample is part of a study of regulatory T cells in long-lasting Graves disease. The CDR3 totals 13 residues. With 6 bases removed from V and 2 bases from J, the gap between germline ends came to 8 bases. Per the germline V gene, CDR1 is MNHEY and CDR2 is SMNVEV (reference sequence). For TCR beta, libraries came from iRepertoire HTBI primers and Arm-PCR of CDR3 regions. A single record per CDR3 protein comes from TCRdb applying MiXCR to the multiplex PCR reads. The sample includes approximately 360,000 distinct CDR3 sequences, approximately 12% seen only once; the top ten take approximately 20%. The sample was also reused in another study, on T cells in Graves' hyperthyroidism and ophthalmopathy. That paper states: The HTBI primer set was used in a first-round RT-PCR of the TCR CDR3.

The sequencing used peripheral blood mononuclear cells (PBMCs), collected at new diagnosis, from a patient treated with antithyroid drugs. The gene calls are TRBV27 and TRBJ2-1, with TRBD1 as a possible D gene (5 bases). This receptor was taken from a young woman with Graves disease. The CDR3 DNA reads as TGTGCCAGCAGGGCAGGGACCTACAATGAGCAGTTCTTC. Encoded protein: CASRAGTYNEQFF.